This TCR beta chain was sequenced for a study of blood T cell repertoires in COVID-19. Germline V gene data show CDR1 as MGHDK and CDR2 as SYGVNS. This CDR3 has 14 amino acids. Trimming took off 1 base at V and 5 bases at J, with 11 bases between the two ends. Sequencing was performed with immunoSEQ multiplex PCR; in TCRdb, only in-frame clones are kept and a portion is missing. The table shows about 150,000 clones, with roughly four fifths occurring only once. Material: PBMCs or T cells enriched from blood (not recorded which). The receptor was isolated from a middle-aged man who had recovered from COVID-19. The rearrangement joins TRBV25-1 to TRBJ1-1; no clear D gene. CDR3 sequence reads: CASSESGRRTEAFF. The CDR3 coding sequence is TGTGCCAGCAGTGAATCGGGAAGAAGGACTGAAGCTTTCTTT.